This section outlines one TCR beta chain sequence together with its context. This specimen comes from a study of blood T cell repertoires in COVID-19. Overall study: Acute-phase and convalescent COVID-19 samples originated in the United States, Italy and Spain. In each case, the material was cDNA or gDNA derived from T cells, B-cell-depleted T cells, or PBMCs.

As originally analysed: Cell counts per sample came from amplifying reference gene primers. Data came from immunoSEQ multiplex PCR; TCRdb stores just in-frame clones and leaves some out. The V and J calls and clone size were taken over from that table, and D and trimming were inferred from the DNA. The sample consists of over 120,000 clones, 84% of them appearing once. The source material was peripheral blood. This clonotype was sampled from a human donor in a cohort sampled during active COVID-19.

The CDR3 sequence is CASSQSAGTGIGGYGYTF. The CDR3 DNA reads TGCGCCAGCAGCCAATCCGCCGGGACAGGGATAGGGGGCTATGGCTACACCTTC. The chain employs TRBV4-1 and TRBJ1-2, with 9 bases that match TRBD1. CDR1 is MGHRA, CDR2 YSYEKL, per germline. The CDR3 extends over 18 amino acids. Unmatched junction bases numbered 14, after V lost 2 bases and J lost 4 bases.